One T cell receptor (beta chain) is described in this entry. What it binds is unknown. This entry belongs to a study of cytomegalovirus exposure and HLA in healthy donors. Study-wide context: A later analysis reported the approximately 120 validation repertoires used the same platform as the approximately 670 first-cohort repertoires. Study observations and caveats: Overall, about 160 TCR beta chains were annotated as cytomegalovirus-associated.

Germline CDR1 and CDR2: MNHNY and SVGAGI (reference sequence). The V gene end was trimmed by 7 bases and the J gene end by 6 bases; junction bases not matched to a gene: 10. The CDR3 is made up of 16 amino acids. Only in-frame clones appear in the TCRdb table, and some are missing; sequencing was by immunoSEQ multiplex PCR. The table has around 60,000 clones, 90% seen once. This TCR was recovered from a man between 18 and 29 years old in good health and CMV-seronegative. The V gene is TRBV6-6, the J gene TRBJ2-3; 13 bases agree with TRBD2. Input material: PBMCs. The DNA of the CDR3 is TGTGCCAGCACCCTACTAGCGGGAGGGGCAATTGATACGCAGTATTTT. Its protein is CASTLLAGGAIDTQYF.